This passage covers 26 T cell receptor beta chains from one sample sequenced in a study of cytomegalovirus exposure and HLA in healthy donors (TCRdb year 2017). Libraries were made using the immunoSEQ multiplex PCR assay. In TCRdb, the immuneACCESS table is reduced to in-frame sequences with V and J assigned. These tables do not hold every clone; where another copy was compared, an unresolved V gene accounts for under half, and the others remain unexplained. In this sample the table shows tens of thousands of clones, 90% to 95% of which occur a single time. The ten largest clonotypes hold around 3.3% of the sample. The sequencing input was PBMCs. These receptors originate from a woman aged 25 to 39 in good health and CMV-seronegative.

This clone was seen a handful of times. This sequence joins TRBV6-6 and TRBJ1-5; D may be TRBD1 (6 bases). CDR1 and CDR2 (germline): MNHNY, SVGAGI (reference sequence). The CDR3 loop spans 14 amino acids. Trimming removed 3 bases from V and 2 bases from J, with 8 bases in between. CDR3 in DNA: TGTGCCAGCAGTTATGGGGGCGGCAATCAGCCCCAGCATTTT. It encodes CASSYGGGNQPQHF.

This chain joins TRBV7-9 and TRBJ1-1; 9 bases are shared with TRBD1. Germline CDR1 and CDR2: SEHNR and FQNEAQ (reference sequence). The CDR3 contains 15 residues. V lost 5 bases to trimming and J lost 4 bases; unmatched junction nucleotides: 8. CDR3 loop: CASSNRGQGFTEAFF. The CDR3 DNA reads as TGTGCCAGCAGCAACCGGGGACAGGGTTTCACTGAAGCTTTCTTT.

The CDR3 loop reads CASSEDATSRKSSGNTIYF. CDR3 sequence (DNA): TGTGCCAGCAGTGAAGACGCGACCTCTAGGAAGTCCTCTGGAAACACCATATATTTT. This rearrangement joins TRBV2 to TRBJ1-3; D gene ambiguous. Per germline, CDR1 SNHLY and CDR2 FYNNEI. CDR3 length equals 19 residues. V was clipped by 1 base and J by 0 bases, with 19 bases between them.

The chain uses TRBV5-1 and TRBJ2-1; D remains unclear. CDR1 is SGHRS, CDR2 YFSETQ, per germline. Trimming stripped 5 bases from V and 0 bases from J, with 9 bases between. This CDR3 has 14 amino acids. The CDR3: CASRGPSSYNEQFF. The DNA of the CDR3 is TGCGCCAGCAGGGGCCCGAGCTCCTACAATGAGCAGTTCTTC.

In DNA form, the CDR3 reads TGTGCCAGCAGCTTGGCGAGGGCTAGCGGGAACTACGAGCAGTACTTC. Translating it yields CASSLARASGNYEQYF. This chain joins TRBV5-4 and TRBJ2-7, with 9 bases matching TRBD2. V gave up 0 bases and J gave up 3 bases; unmatched junction bases: 7. Germline CDR1 is SGHNT and CDR2 is YYREEE (reference sequence). The CDR3 contains 16 residues.

This clone was detected only once. The chain couples TRBV7-3 to TRBJ1-1, with 10 positions matching TRBD1. CDR1 is SGHTA and CDR2 is FQGTGA in the germline V gene. This CDR3 has 15 amino acids. V dropped 2 bases and J dropped 10; count of bases not matched to a gene: 10. The CDR3 reads CASSLGQGTGAPAFF. CDR3 in DNA: TGTGCCAGCAGCTTAGGGCAGGGGACAGGGGCCCCAGCTTTCTTT.

The rearrangement links TRBV2 to TRBJ1-2; tentative D call: TRBD1 (5 bases). The CDR3 totals 11 residues. Germline V lookup: CDR1 SNHLY, CDR2 FYNNEI. Trimming removed 4 bases from V and 7 bases from J, with 7 bases in between. The CDR3 nucleotides are TGTGCCAGCAGTGCGCAGGGTGGCTACACCTTC. Its translation is CASSAQGGYTF.

J is TRBJ1-2 and V is TRBV11-2; the match to TRBD1 covers 8 bases. The germline CDR1 and CDR2 sequences are SGHAT and FQNNGV. J was trimmed by 6 bases and V by 1 base; bases with no gene match: 4. The CDR3 extends over 14 amino acids. The CDR3 nucleotides are TGTGCCAGCAGCTTAGCCCGACAGGGGAATGGCTACACCTTC. This sequence encodes CASSLARQGNGYTF.

The chain combines TRBV5-1 with TRBJ2-3, with 8 bases aligning to TRBD1. From germline, CDR1 is SGHRS and CDR2 YFSETQ. The V segment lost 1 base and the J segment 3 bases; nucleotides outside the gene matches: 13. The CDR3 spans 18 residues. The CDR3 region is CASSLFARGRGRTDTQYF. DNA for the CDR3: TGCGCCAGCAGCTTGTTTGCGCGCGGCAGGGGGCGGACAGATACGCAGTATTTT.

This clone was picked up one time. This chain connects TRBV7-2 to TRBJ2-5, with a possible D match to TRBD1 (5 bases). V was pared by 5 bases and J by 1 base, with 20 bases between. The length of the CDR3 is 17 residues. CDR1 and CDR2 (germline): SGHTA, FQGNSA. Here the CDR3 DNA reads TGTGCCAGCAGCCCAGCCCTCAGAGTCCAGGGCCAAGAGACCCAGTACTTC. Translating it yields CASSPALRVQGQETQYF.

This chain connects TRBV7-2 to TRBJ2-6, with 7 bases aligning to TRBD1. The CDR3 sequence is 16 residues long. V gave up 1 base and J gave up 2 bases; unmatched junction bases: 2. Germline V gene lookup returns CDR1 SGHTA and CDR2 FQGNSA. The CDR3 nucleotides are TGTGCCAGCAGCTTAGTTGGGACAGCTGGGGCCAACGTCCTGACTTTC. Amino acid sequence: CASSLVGTAGANVLTF.

The chain recombines TRBV19 with TRBJ2-3; D is unclear. This CDR3 contains 16 residues. CDR1 and CDR2 from the germline V gene are LNHDA and SQIVND (reference sequence). V lost 4 bases to trimming and J lost 0 bases, with 14 bases between them. CDR3 in amino acids: CASSTHSGTSTDTQYF. The DNA of the CDR3 is TGTGCCAGTAGTACCCACAGTGGAACTAGCACAGATACGCAGTATTTT. Supplemented by reference TRBV19 and TRBJ2-3, the full variable domain reads DGGITQSPKYLFRKEGQNVTLSCEQNLNHDAMYWYRQDPGQGLRLIYYSQIVNDFQKGDIAEGYSVSREKKESFPLTVTSAQKNPTAFYLCASSTHSGTSTDTQYFGPGTRLTVL.

The chain uses TRBV6-5 and TRBJ1-1; possibly TRBD1 for D (6 bases). The length of the CDR3 is 15 residues. Between the trimmed V and J ends, which lost 5 bases and 0 bases, there was a span of 13 bases. From germline, CDR1 is MNHEY and CDR2 SVGAGI. The CDR3 DNA reads TGTGCCAGCAGTGCCAGGGGCCGGGTGAACACTGAAGCTTTCTTT. This gives the protein CASSARGRVNTEAFF.

The chain carries TRBV6-5 and TRBJ2-1; no definite D call. The germline CDR1 and CDR2 sequences are MNHEY and SVGAGI. V was shortened by 7 bases and J by 7 bases, with 8 bases between the two germline ends. The CDR3 sequence is 11 residues long. CDR3 nucleotide sequence: TGTGCCAGCAAGCTTCTTAATGAGCAGTTCTTC. As protein: CASKLLNEQFF.

The genes are TRBV27 and TRBJ2-3; perhaps TRBD1 as D (5 bases). Germline CDR1 reads MNHEY; CDR2 reads SMNVEV (reference sequence). The CDR3 covers 14 residues. V lost 3 bases, J lost 2 bases, and 9 bases lay in between. The CDR3 spells CASSFTGPTDTQYF. CDR3 sequence (DNA): TGTGCCAGCAGTTTCACAGGTCCCACAGATACGCAGTATTTT.

This clone was recorded once. A junction boundary mismatches the germline segment, possibly from a read error. The rearrangement uses TRBV7-9 and TRBJ2-7; 7 bases fit TRBD2. Germline V gene data show CDR1 as SEHNR and CDR2 as FQNEAQ (reference sequence). There are 15 residues in the CDR3. The CDR3 DNA follows: TGTGCCAGCAGCTTACAATCAACCACGGTGGCGGGAGACAACTTC. Amino acids: CASSLQSTTVAGDNF.

V and J are TRBV6-1 and TRBJ2-3, with a tentative D call TRBD2 (6 bases). Germline-derived CDR1 and CDR2 are MNHNS and SASEGT. Trimming shortened V by 7 bases and J by 7 bases, and 18 bases separated the two germline ends. CDR3 length: 14 residues. The CDR3: CASTASPGVNTQYF. The CDR3 DNA follows: TGTGCCAGCACGGCTAGTCCGGGGGTGAATACGCAGTATTTT.

The V call is TRBV5-1, the J call TRBJ1-6, with TRBD1 identical over 9 bases. Trimming cost V 5 bases and J 13 bases; bases outside gene matches: 13. Germline-derived CDR1 and CDR2 are SGHRS and YFSETQ. The CDR3 is 15 residues long. CDR3 protein: CASRGQGTFRSPLHF. In nucleotides, the CDR3 is TGCGCCAGCAGGGGACAGGGCACTTTCAGGTCTCCCCTCCACTTT.

The chain is built from TRBV5-5 and TRBJ2-7, with D possibly TRBD1 on 6 matching bases. CDR3 length: 13 amino acids. Trimming removed 3 bases at V and 2 bases at J, with 9 bases between. The germline V gene has CDR1 SGHKS and CDR2 YYEKEE (reference sequence). The CDR3 DNA reads TGTGCCAGCAGCTCGACAGGACCCTACGAGCAGTACTTC. It yields the protein CASSSTGPYEQYF.

This rearrangement joins TRBV7-6 to TRBJ1-2; TRBD1 matches at 7 bases. Germline-derived CDR1 and CDR2 are SGHVS and FNYEAQ. The CDR3 runs to 13 residues. With V trimmed by 5 bases and J by 6 bases, 6 bases remained unmatched. CDR3 amino acids: CASSPDRVDGYTF. As DNA, the CDR3 is TGTGCCAGCAGCCCAGACAGGGTTGATGGCTACACCTTC.

The table lists this clone with a count of one. V is TRBV5-1 and J is TRBJ2-1; weak D call: TRBD2 (5 bases). Trimming shortened V by 3 bases and J by 2 bases, and 15 bases separated the two germline ends. Per the germline V gene, CDR1 is SGHRS and CDR2 is YFSETQ. The CDR3 consists of 16 residues. CDR3 protein: CASSSKKGRAYNEQFF. The CDR3 coding sequence is TGCGCCAGCAGCTCCAAGAAAGGGAGAGCCTACAATGAGCAGTTCTTC. Full variable domain (outside the CDR3, taken from reference TRBV5-1 and TRBJ2-1): KAGVTQTPRYLIKTRGQQVTLSCSPISGHRSVSWYQQTPGQGLQFLFEYFSETQRNKGNFPGRFSGRQFSNSRSEMNVSTLELGDSALYLCASSSKKGRAYNEQFFGPGTRLTVL.

J is TRBJ2-6 and V is TRBV6-1; D gene uncertain. The CDR3 is 14 residues long. Trimming stripped 7 bases from V and 0 bases from J, with 7 bases between. The germline gives CDR1 MNHNS, CDR2 SASEGT. The CDR3 bases are TGTGCCAGCACCTCCCCCTCTGGGGCCAACGTCCTGACTTTC. It encodes CASTSPSGANVLTF.

On this clone itself: The germline gene is not matched at one end of the junction; a read error may be the cause. The chain has TRBV23-1 and TRBJ1-5, with unresolved D. TRBV23-1 qualifies as an ORF whose function is uncertain. This CDR3 spans 12 amino acids. The CDR3 is CASSQSYHPQHF. The CDR3 DNA reads as TGCGCCAGCAGTCAATCCTATCACCCCCAGCATTTT.

The chain has TRBV11-2 and TRBJ1-2; D may be TRBD1 (6 bases). V was clipped by 1 base and J by 4 bases, with 10 bases between them. The CDR3 has 14 amino acids. The germline CDR1 and CDR2 sequences are SGHAT and FQNNGV. The CDR3 DNA reads TGTGCCAGCAGCTTAGCAGGGGACGGCTATGGCTACACCTTC. Translation gives CASSLAGDGYGYTF. The full variable domain, with the rest looked up from reference TRBV11-2 and TRBJ1-2, is EAGVAQSPRYKIIEKRQSVAFWCNPISGHATLYWYQQILGQGPKLLIQFQNNGVVDDSQLPKDRFSAERLKGVDSTLKIQPAKLEDSAVYLCASSLAGDGYGYTFGSGTRLTVV.

The genes are TRBV7-2 and TRBJ2-5, with D maybe TRBD1 (6 bases). The CDR3 runs 13 residues. Germline V CDR1 and CDR2: SGHTA, FQGNSA. V gave up 3 bases and J gave up 7 bases, with 12 bases separating them. The DNA for the CDR3 is TGTGCCAGCAGCTTGGCCCTCAGGGGGACCCAGTACTTC. Translation: CASSLALRGTQYF.

The rearrangement uses TRBV28 and TRBJ1-5, with TRBD1 matching over 9 bases. This CDR3 contains 19 residues. J was trimmed by 5 bases and V by 6 bases; bases with no gene match: 20. Germline CDR1 is MDHEN and CDR2 is SYDVKM. CDR3 DNA sequence: TGTGCCAGCAGACCGAGACTAGGACAGGGGCCACCCGGGTATCAGCCCCAGCATTTT. It specifies CASRPRLGQGPPGYQPQHF.